A selection of T cell receptor beta chains follows, all from one sample in a study of breast tumors, draining lymph nodes, adjacent tissues. TCRdb itself ran the multiplex PCR reads through MiXCR, one entry per CDR3 protein. The profile shows more than 250,000 distinct CDR3 sequences, 30% of them singletons. The sequenced sample was axillary lymph node tissue. The origin of the receptors is a female donor with breast cancer. Some clones in this sample may be carry-over from other donors' samples. The CDR3 runs from the conserved cysteine through the conserved F or W. D genes are given only for firm matches. Clone size is not always given. Where it is, it says once, few, many or a class for expanded clones.

j_gene: TRBJ1-2; d_gene: NA; v_gene: TRBV6-5; len: 15; abundance: many; CDR3nt: TGTGCCAGCAGAAATGGGGGGTCAGGGGACTATGGCTACACCTTC; CDR3aa: CASRNGGSGDYGYTF
j_gene: TRBJ1-5; d_gene: NA; v_gene: TRBV20-1; len: 14; abundance: many; CDR3nt: TGCAGTGCTAGGCTCCTTAGGAGCAATCAGCCCCAGCATTTT; CDR3aa: CSARLLRSNQPQHF
j_gene: TRBJ2-3; d_gene: TRBD2; v_gene: TRBV5-6; len: 15; abundance: NA; CDR3nt: TGTGCCAGCAGTTCTAGCGGGAGCGGCACAGATACGCAGTATTTT; CDR3aa: CASSSSGSGTDTQYF
j_gene: TRBJ2-3; d_gene: TRBD2; v_gene: TRBV2; len: 15; abundance: many; CDR3nt: TGTGCCAGCGAGATGGCTAGCGGGAGCACAGATACGCAGTATTTT; CDR3aa: CASEMASGSTDTQYF
j_gene: TRBJ1-3; d_gene: NA; v_gene: TRBV7-2; len: 14; abundance: NA; CDR3nt: TGTGCCAGCAGCTCCCCGAGGGCAACAAACACCATATATTTT; CDR3aa: CASSSPRATNTIYF
j_gene: TRBJ2-7; d_gene: TRBD2; v_gene: TRBV5-4; len: 14; abundance: many; CDR3nt: TGTGCCAGCAGCTGGGGACTAGCGGGAGACGAGCAGTACTTC; CDR3aa: CASSWGLAGDEQYF
j_gene: TRBJ1-2; d_gene: NA; v_gene: TRBV30; len: 14; abundance: NA; CDR3nt: TGTGCCTGGAGTGTCGGTGGCGGAAACTATAGCTACACCTTC; CDR3aa: CAWSVGGGNYSYTF
j_gene: TRBJ2-5; d_gene: NA; v_gene: TRBV6-5; len: 14; abundance: many; CDR3nt: TGTGCCAGCAGTTACTCTTTGGGCCGGGTTGCCCAGTACTTC; CDR3aa: CASSYSLGRVAQYF
j_gene: TRBJ2-3; d_gene: NA; v_gene: TRBV14; len: 11; abundance: many; CDR3nt: TGTGCCAGCAGCCACGTAGATACGCAGTATTTT; CDR3aa: CASSHVDTQYF
j_gene: TRBJ1-5; d_gene: NA; v_gene: TRBV19; len: 15; abundance: many; CDR3nt: TGTGCCAGTAGTACGGGGAGACGATCCGATCAGCCCCAGCATTTT; CDR3aa: CASSTGRRSDQPQHF
j_gene: TRBJ2-5; d_gene: TRBD2; v_gene: TRBV7-2; len: 15; abundance: many; CDR3nt: TGTGCCAGCAGCTTAGGGGGACTAGCGATTGAGACCCAGTACTTC; CDR3aa: CASSLGGLAIETQYF
j_gene: TRBJ2-3; d_gene: NA; v_gene: TRBV19; len: 15; abundance: many; CDR3nt: TGTGCCAGTAGTACCAATAATGAACGCACAGATACGCAGTATTTT; CDR3aa: CASSTNNERTDTQYF
j_gene: TRBJ2-5; d_gene: NA; v_gene: TRBV5-8; len: 15; abundance: many; CDR3nt: TGTGCCAGCAGGATGGGGGAGTCGGACCAAGAGACCCAGTACTTC; CDR3aa: CASRMGESDQETQYF
j_gene: TRBJ2-7; d_gene: TRBD2; v_gene: TRBV6-5; len: 16; abundance: many; CDR3nt: TGTGCCAGCAGTTACTCGGTCCTAGCGGCTACCTACGAGCAGTACTTC; CDR3aa: CASSYSVLAATYEQYF
j_gene: TRBJ2-1; d_gene: TRBD2; v_gene: TRBV20-1; len: 16; abundance: NA; CDR3nt: TGCAGTGCTAGAGAGGGCGGGACTAGCGGGAGTAATGAGCAGTTCTTC; CDR3aa: CSAREGGTSGSNEQFF
j_gene: TRBJ1-2; d_gene: NA; v_gene: TRBV20-1; len: 14; abundance: many; CDR3nt: TGCAGTGCTAGTGACGGGAGAGGTAGTTATGGCTACACCTTC; CDR3aa: CSASDGRGSYGYTF
j_gene: TRBJ2-2; d_gene: NA; v_gene: TRBV5-4; len: 15; abundance: NA; CDR3nt: TGTGCCAGCAGCCCGTTACAGGGGAACACCGGGGAGCTGTTTTTT; CDR3aa: CASSPLQGNTGELFF
j_gene: TRBJ2-1; d_gene: NA; v_gene: TRBV9; len: 15; abundance: many; CDR3nt: TGTGCCAGCAGCCCCACTATGAGCTCCTACAATGAGCAGTTCTTC; CDR3aa: CASSPTMSSYNEQFF
j_gene: TRBJ1-3; d_gene: NA; v_gene: TRBV4-2; len: 13; abundance: many; CDR3nt: TGTGCCAGCAGCCAAGCTCCGAGAAACACCATATATTTT; CDR3aa: CASSQAPRNTIYF
j_gene: TRBJ1-5; d_gene: NA; v_gene: TRBV4-2; len: 15; abundance: many; CDR3nt: TGTGCCAGCAGCCAAGACACCTTAAGCAATCAGCCCCAGCATTTT; CDR3aa: CASSQDTLSNQPQHF
j_gene: TRBJ2-7; d_gene: TRBD2; v_gene: TRBV20-1; len: 17; abundance: many; CDR3nt: TGCAGTGCTATCGGGTTATTAGCGGGAGGCGATTCCTACGAGCAGTACTTC; CDR3aa: CSAIGLLAGGDSYEQYF
j_gene: TRBJ2-7; d_gene: NA; v_gene: TRBV4-2; len: 16; abundance: many; CDR3nt: TGTGCCAGCAGCCAAAGACTAGATAGTTCGTCCTACGAGCAGTACTTC; CDR3aa: CASSQRLDSSSYEQYF
j_gene: TRBJ2-6; d_gene: NA; v_gene: TRBV20-1; len: 15; abundance: many; CDR3nt: TGCAGTGCTACCAAACACCCCTCTGGGGCCAACGTCCTGACTTTC; CDR3aa: CSATKHPSGANVLTF
j_gene: TRBJ2-2; d_gene: NA; v_gene: TRBV5-1; len: 15; abundance: many; CDR3nt: TGCGCCAGCAGCTTAACACAGCCGAACACCGGGGAGCTGTTTTTT; CDR3aa: CASSLTQPNTGELFF
j_gene: TRBJ2-5; d_gene: TRBD2; v_gene: TRBV4-1; len: 17; abundance: NA; CDR3nt: TGCGCCAGCAGCCCCGCTAGCGGGAGTAGTCGGCAAGAGACCCAGTACTTC; CDR3aa: CASSPASGSSRQETQYF
j_gene: TRBJ2-1; d_gene: TRBD2; v_gene: TRBV30; len: 13; abundance: NA; CDR3nt: TGTGCCTGGCTTCGCGGGAGTGTAAATGAGCAGTTCTTC; CDR3aa: CAWLRGSVNEQFF
j_gene: TRBJ2-2; d_gene: TRBD1; v_gene: TRBV5-4; len: 15; abundance: many; CDR3nt: TGTGCCAGCAGCTCAGGGGGCGCGGGCACCGGGGAGCTGTTTTTT; CDR3aa: CASSSGGAGTGELFF
j_gene: TRBJ2-5; d_gene: TRBD2; v_gene: TRBV3-1; len: 17; abundance: NA; CDR3nt: TGTGCCAGCAGCCGGTGGACTAGCGGGAGAGGTCAAGAGACCCAGTACTTC; CDR3aa: CASSRWTSGRGQETQYF
j_gene: TRBJ2-4; d_gene: NA; v_gene: TRBV7-9; len: 17; abundance: NA; CDR3nt: TGTGCCAGCAGCTTAGCGGGGCAGAGAATAGCCAAAAACGTTCAGTACTTC; CDR3aa: CASSLAGQRIAKNVQYF
j_gene: TRBJ2-7; d_gene: NA; v_gene: TRBV6-1; len: 17; abundance: NA; CDR3nt: TGTGCCAGCAGTCATAAGGGAGATGGGACGGATTCCTACGAGCAGTACTTC; CDR3aa: CASSHKGDGTDSYEQYF
j_gene: TRBJ2-1; d_gene: NA; v_gene: TRBV6-5; len: 16; abundance: few; CDR3nt: TGTGCCAGCAGTTATTGGGCAGGGAACTCCTACAATGAGCAGTTCTTC; CDR3aa: CASSYWAGNSYNEQFF
j_gene: TRBJ1-1; d_gene: TRBD1; v_gene: TRBV10-3; len: 15; abundance: few; CDR3nt: TGTGCCATCAGTGCGTCAGGGGGCGGTAGGTTCGGAGCTTTCTTT; CDR3aa: CAISASGGGRFGAFF
j_gene: TRBJ1-2; d_gene: TRBD1; v_gene: TRBV5-1; len: 13; abundance: NA; CDR3nt: TGCGCCAGCAGCTTGTCGGGACAGGGAGGCTACACCTTC; CDR3aa: CASSLSGQGGYTF
j_gene: TRBJ2-7; d_gene: TRBD1; v_gene: TRBV5-1; len: 15; abundance: many; CDR3nt: TGCGCCAGCAGCAGCACAGGGGGCCTCACCTACGAGCAGTACTTC; CDR3aa: CASSSTGGLTYEQYF
j_gene: TRBJ2-7; d_gene: TRBD2; v_gene: TRBV20-1; len: 14; abundance: many; CDR3nt: TGCAGTGCTTTCAGGACTAGCGGGACCTACGAGCAGTACTTC; CDR3aa: CSAFRTSGTYEQYF
j_gene: TRBJ2-5; d_gene: TRBD1; v_gene: TRBV11-2; len: 13; abundance: NA; CDR3nt: TGTGCCAGCAGGGATTGGACAGGAGAGACCCAGTACTTC; CDR3aa: CASRDWTGETQYF
j_gene: TRBJ1-3; d_gene: NA; v_gene: TRBV9; len: 15; abundance: NA; CDR3nt: TGTGCCAGCAGCGTAGCTATAGGGACCGGAAACACCATATATTTT; CDR3aa: CASSVAIGTGNTIYF
j_gene: TRBJ1-5; d_gene: TRBD1; v_gene: TRBV12-3/TRBV12-4; len: 14; abundance: many; CDR3nt: TGTGCCAGCAGTAAACAGGGGGATAGTCAGCCCCAGCATTTT; CDR3aa: CASSKQGDSQPQHF
j_gene: TRBJ1-6; d_gene: NA; v_gene: TRBV25-1; len: 15; abundance: many; CDR3nt: TGTGCCAGCAGTGAGAAAGGACCGGGGAATTCACCCCTCCACTTT; CDR3aa: CASSEKGPGNSPLHF
j_gene: TRBJ1-6; d_gene: NA; v_gene: TRBV20-1; len: 14; abundance: many; CDR3nt: TGCAGTGCTAGAGTTAGGCCTGGTAATTCACCCCTCCACTTT; CDR3aa: CSARVRPGNSPLHF
j_gene: TRBJ2-3; d_gene: TRBD2; v_gene: TRBV11-2; len: 14; abundance: many; CDR3nt: TGTGCCAGCGGGACTAGTTCGAAGACAGATACGCAGTATTTT; CDR3aa: CASGTSSKTDTQYF
j_gene: TRBJ2-7; d_gene: NA; v_gene: TRBV7-9; len: 12; abundance: many; CDR3nt: TGTGCCAGCAGCCAAGACATCTACGAGCAGTACTTC; CDR3aa: CASSQDIYEQYF
j_gene: TRBJ2-2; d_gene: TRBD2; v_gene: TRBV7-2; len: 16; abundance: many; CDR3nt: TGTGCCAGCAGCTTATTGCTAGCGGGAGGCCCCGGGGAGCTGTTTTTT; CDR3aa: CASSLLLAGGPGELFF
j_gene: TRBJ2-3; d_gene: NA; v_gene: TRBV11-3; len: 14; abundance: NA; CDR3nt: TGTGCCAGCAGCACCGGGGGAATCACAGATACGCAGTATTTT; CDR3aa: CASSTGGITDTQYF
j_gene: TRBJ2-1; d_gene: NA; v_gene: TRBV27; len: 16; abundance: NA; CDR3nt: TGTGCCAGCAGCTATTCGGGCCCCTCGGCCTACAATGAGCAGTTCTTC; CDR3aa: CASSYSGPSAYNEQFF
j_gene: TRBJ1-4; d_gene: TRBD1; v_gene: TRBV5-1; len: 15; abundance: many; CDR3nt: TGCGCCAGCAGCTTAGGGGGACAGACCAATGAAAAACTGTTTTTT; CDR3aa: CASSLGGQTNEKLFF
j_gene: TRBJ1-6; d_gene: NA; v_gene: TRBV20-1; len: 15; abundance: NA; CDR3nt: TGCAGTGCTAGAGAGGGGCGATCCTACAATTCACCCCTCCACTTT; CDR3aa: CSAREGRSYNSPLHF
j_gene: TRBJ1-4; d_gene: TRBD1; v_gene: TRBV10-2; len: 13; abundance: many; CDR3nt: TGCGCAAGCTCCGGGACAGGGGTCGAAAAACTGTTTTTT; CDR3aa: CASSGTGVEKLFF
j_gene: TRBJ2-1; d_gene: TRBD2; v_gene: TRBV29-1; len: 17; abundance: NA; CDR3nt: TGCGCCAGCAGTGAATTGAGCGGGAGTCCCCTTGGCAGGCAGCAGTTCTTC; CDR3aa: CASSELSGSPLGRQQFF
j_gene: TRBJ2-7; d_gene: NA; v_gene: TRBV20-1; len: 14; abundance: many; CDR3nt: TGCAGTGCTATTTGGGGGGGGGCCTCCTACGAGCAGTACTTC; CDR3aa: CSAIWGGASYEQYF
j_gene: TRBJ2-7; d_gene: TRBD2; v_gene: TRBV7-9; len: 15; abundance: many; CDR3nt: TGTGCCAGCAGCGCGACTAGCGGGAGTTTTTACGAGCAGTACTTC; CDR3aa: CASSATSGSFYEQYF
j_gene: TRBJ1-1; d_gene: NA; v_gene: TRBV19; len: 14; abundance: few; CDR3nt: TGTGCCAGTAGGTTCGGGGGCAGTCGAACTGAAGCTTTCTTT; CDR3aa: CASRFGGSRTEAFF
j_gene: TRBJ1-3; d_gene: NA; v_gene: TRBV3-1; len: 13; abundance: many; CDR3nt: TGTGCCAGCAGCTCGATAGCGGGAAACACCATATATTTT; CDR3aa: CASSSIAGNTIYF
j_gene: TRBJ2-7; d_gene: TRBD2; v_gene: TRBV20-1; len: 16; abundance: NA; CDR3nt: TGCAGTGCTAAGGGGCTAGCGGGAGGATTCTCCTACGAGCAGTACTTC; CDR3aa: CSAKGLAGGFSYEQYF
j_gene: TRBJ1-3; d_gene: TRBD1; v_gene: TRBV6-2/TRBV6-3; len: 18; abundance: NA; CDR3nt: TGTGCTAGCAGTTTTTTGGGGGAGACAGGGATCTCTGGAAACACCATATATTTT; CDR3aa: CASSFLGETGISGNTIYF
j_gene: TRBJ2-1; d_gene: TRBD2; v_gene: TRBV9; len: 13; abundance: many; CDR3nt: TGTGCCAGCGGGCTAGCGGGAGGGATTGAGCAGTTCTTC; CDR3aa: CASGLAGGIEQFF
j_gene: TRBJ2-5; d_gene: NA; v_gene: TRBV25-1; len: 13; abundance: many; CDR3nt: TGTGCCAGCAGGGGGTCAGTTCAAGAGACCCAGTACTTC; CDR3aa: CASRGSVQETQYF
j_gene: TRBJ2-1; d_gene: TRBD2; v_gene: TRBV6-5; len: 17; abundance: NA; CDR3nt: TGTGCCAGCAGTAACTCGATAAGCGGGAGATCTAGTAGTGAGCAGTTCTTC; CDR3aa: CASSNSISGRSSSEQFF
j_gene: TRBJ1-5; d_gene: NA; v_gene: TRBV18; len: 13; abundance: many; CDR3nt: TGTGCCAGCTCACCGTCCGGCAATCAGCCCCAGCATTTT; CDR3aa: CASSPSGNQPQHF
j_gene: TRBJ1-3; d_gene: NA; v_gene: TRBV20-1; len: 13; abundance: many; CDR3nt: TGCAGTGCTAGTAGCAGGCCTGGAAACACCATATATTTT; CDR3aa: CSASSRPGNTIYF